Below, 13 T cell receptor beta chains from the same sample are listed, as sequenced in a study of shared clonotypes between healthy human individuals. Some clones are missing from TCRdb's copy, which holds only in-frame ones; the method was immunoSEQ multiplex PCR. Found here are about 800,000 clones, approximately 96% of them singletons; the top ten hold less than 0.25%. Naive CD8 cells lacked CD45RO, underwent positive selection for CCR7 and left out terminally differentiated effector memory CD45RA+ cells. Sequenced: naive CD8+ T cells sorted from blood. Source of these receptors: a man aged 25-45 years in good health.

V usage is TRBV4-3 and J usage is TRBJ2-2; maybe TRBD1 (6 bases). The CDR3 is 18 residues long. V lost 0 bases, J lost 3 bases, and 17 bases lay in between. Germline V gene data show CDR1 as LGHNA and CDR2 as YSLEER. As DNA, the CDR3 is TGCGCCAGCAGCCAAGACCTACTCAGGGGTGATTACACCGGGGAGCTGTTTTTT. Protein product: CASSQDLLRGDYTGELFF.

The CDR3 here is CASGPGSTDTQYF. CDR3 nucleotide sequence: TGTGCCAGCGGTCCGGGTAGCACAGATACGCAGTATTTT. This chain connects TRBV27 to TRBJ2-3; unclear D gene. Germline lookup yields CDR1 MNHEY and CDR2 SMNVEV (reference sequence). The CDR3 has 13 amino acids. Trimming stripped 8 bases from V and 0 bases from J, with 9 bases between.

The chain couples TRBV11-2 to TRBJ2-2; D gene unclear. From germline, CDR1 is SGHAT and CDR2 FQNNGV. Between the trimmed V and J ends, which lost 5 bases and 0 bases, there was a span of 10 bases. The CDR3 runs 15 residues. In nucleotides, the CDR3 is TGTGCCAGCAGCATGTATCCCGCGAACACCGGGGAGCTGTTTTTT. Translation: CASSMYPANTGELFF.

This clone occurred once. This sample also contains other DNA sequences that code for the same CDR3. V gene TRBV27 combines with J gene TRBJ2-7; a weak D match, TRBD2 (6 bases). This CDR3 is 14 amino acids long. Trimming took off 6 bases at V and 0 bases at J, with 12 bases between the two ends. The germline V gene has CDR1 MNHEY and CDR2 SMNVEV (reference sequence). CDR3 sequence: CASSPGLRSYEQYF. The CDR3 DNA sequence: TGTGCCAGCAGCCCCGGACTACGCTCCTACGAGCAGTACTTC.

CDR3 nucleotide sequence: TGCAGCGTTGAAGGGGAGGGGGCTACGTGGGATGAGCAGTTCTTC. Its protein is CSVEGEGATWDEQFF. The chain joins TRBV29-1 to TRBJ2-1; the D call may be TRBD1 or TRBD2 (7 bases each). This CDR3 is 15 amino acids long. In germline, CDR1 is SQVTM, CDR2 ANQGSEA. V lost 1 base to trimming and J lost 8 bases, with 18 bases between them.

The CDR3 sequence is CASSAGGWGTDTQYF. The CDR3 coding sequence is TGTGCCAGCAGTGCAGGGGGTTGGGGCACAGATACGCAGTATTTT. This chain links TRBV7-9 with TRBJ2-3, with 7 nucleotides matching TRBD1. The V gene end was trimmed by 6 bases and the J gene end by 1 base; junction bases not matched to a gene: 7. Germline V gene data show CDR1 as SEHNR and CDR2 as FQNEAQ (reference sequence). The CDR3 contains 15 residues.

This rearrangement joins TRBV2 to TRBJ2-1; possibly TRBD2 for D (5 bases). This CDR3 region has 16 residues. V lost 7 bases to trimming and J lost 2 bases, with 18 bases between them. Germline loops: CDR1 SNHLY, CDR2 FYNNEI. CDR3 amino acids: CASTPSPLDAYNEQFF. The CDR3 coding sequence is TGTGCCAGCACCCCGAGCCCACTAGACGCCTACAATGAGCAGTTCTTC.

CDR3 sequence: CASRSGIQETQYF. CDR3 coding DNA: TGCGCCAGCAGAAGTGGGATACAAGAGACCCAGTACTTC. The chain recombines TRBV4-1 with TRBJ2-5; no definite D call. There are 13 residues in the CDR3. V was clipped by 6 bases and J by 2 bases, with 10 bases between them. Germline values: CDR1 MGHRA, CDR2 YSYEKL.

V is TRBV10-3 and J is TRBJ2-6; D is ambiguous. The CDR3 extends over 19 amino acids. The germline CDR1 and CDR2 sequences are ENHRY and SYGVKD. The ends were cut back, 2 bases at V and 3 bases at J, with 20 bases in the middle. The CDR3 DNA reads TGTGCCATCAGTGAGACGGTTCCTACTCTAGTTGTTGGGGCCAACGTCCTGACTTTC. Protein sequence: CAISETVPTLVVGANVLTF.

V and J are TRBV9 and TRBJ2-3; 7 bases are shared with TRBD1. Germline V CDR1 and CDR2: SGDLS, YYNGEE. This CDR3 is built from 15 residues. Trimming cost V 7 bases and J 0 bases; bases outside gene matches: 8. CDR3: CASGAWDSSTDTQYF. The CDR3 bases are TGTGCCAGCGGCGCATGGGACAGTAGCACAGATACGCAGTATTTT.

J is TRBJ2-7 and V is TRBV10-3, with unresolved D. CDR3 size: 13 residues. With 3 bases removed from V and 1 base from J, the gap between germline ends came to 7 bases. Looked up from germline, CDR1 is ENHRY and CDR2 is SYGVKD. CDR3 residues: CAISDHTSYEQYF. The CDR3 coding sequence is TGTGCCATCAGTGATCACACGTCCTACGAGCAGTACTTC.

The CDR3 sequence: CAWSVGRNEQYF. The CDR3 DNA follows: TGTGCCTGGAGTGTCGGTAGGAACGAGCAGTACTTC. The rearrangement joins TRBV30 to TRBJ2-7; D is unresolved. Per the germline V gene, CDR1 is GTSNPN and CDR2 is SVGIG (reference sequence). Trimming stripped 0 bases from V and 5 bases from J, with 8 bases between. This CDR3 has 12 residues.

Written as DNA, the CDR3 is TGTGCCAGCAGGGTACAGGGCGCTAATGAAAAACTGTTTTTT. This translates into CASRVQGANEKLFF. The chain carries TRBV27 and TRBJ1-4; D perhaps matches TRBD1 (6 bases). Trimming took 6 bases from V and 3 from J, leaving 11 bases between them. CDR3 length: 14 amino acids. Germline V gives CDR1 MNHEY, CDR2 SMNVEV (reference sequence).